The rows below give T cell receptor beta chains drawn from one sample of a study of cytomegalovirus exposure and HLA in healthy donors. The repertoire was sequenced with immunoSEQ multiplex PCR; TCRdb's copy has only in-frame clones and lacks some. The table has fewer than 200,000 clones, 60% to 85% seen once. The sequenced material came from PBMCs. The receptors were sampled from a female donor in good health and CMV-seronegative. Each CDR3 is given with its conserved first and last residue. The order of the fields is D gene, V gene, clone size, J gene, CDR3 DNA, CDR3 protein. D genes are given only for firm matches. Size values are once, few and many counts, or a class for expanded clones, and some rows have none.

>-|TRBV4-1|-|TRBJ2-3
TGCGCCAGCAGCTTACCGGGTCGCACAGATACGCAGTATTTT
CASSLPGRTDTQYF
>-|TRBV7-9|-|TRBJ1-2
TGTGCCAGCAGCTTGGGGGGGGATGGCTACACCTTC
CASSLGGDGYTF
>-|TRBV6-5|-|TRBJ2-5
TGTGCCAGCAGTTACTCGGGGCAACCAACCCAGTACTTC
CASSYSGQPTQYF
>-|TRBV6-1|-|TRBJ1-2
TGTGCCAGCAGTGAGGCAGCGAACTATGGCTACACCTTC
CASSEAANYGYTF
>-|TRBV19|-|TRBJ1-2
TGTGCCAGTAGTATTTCAGGGGCATTGGGCTATGGCTACACCTTC
CASSISGALGYGYTF
>-|TRBV6-5|-|TRBJ2-4
TGTGCCAGCAGCCCCGGACAGAAAAACATTCAGTACTTC
CASSPGQKNIQYF
>-|TRBV7-2|-|TRBJ2-3
TGTGCCAGCAGCTTAGGATTCGGAGATACGCAGTATTTT
CASSLGFGDTQYF
>TRBD1|TRBV7-7|-|TRBJ2-6
TGTGCTAGCAGCTCCCTCCTGACAGGGGGCTCTGGGGCCAACGTCCTGACTTTC
CASSSLLTGGSGANVLTF
>TRBD1|TRBV6-5|-|TRBJ1-2
TGTGCCAGCAGTTACTCCGGGACAGGGTCTGGCTACACCTTC
CASSYSGTGSGYTF
>TRBD2|TRBV5-1|-|TRBJ2-7
TGCGCCAGCAGCTTGGTGGGGGGGACTAATTCTAAGGAGCAGTACTTC
CASSLVGGTNSKEQYF
>-|TRBV5-6|-|TRBJ1-5
TGTGCCAGCAGCTTGAATCCAGGGGTAGGTCAGCCCCAGCATTTT
CASSLNPGVGQPQHF
>TRBD2|TRBV5-4|-|TRBJ2-1
TGTGCCAGCATGGAGGGACTAGCGGGGGACAACAATGAGCAGTTCTTC
CASMEGLAGDNNEQFF
>-|TRBV18|-|TRBJ2-5
TGTGCCAGCTCACCGGGGACACCTCAAGAGACCCAGTACTTC
CASSPGTPQETQYF
>TRBD2|TRBV7-2|-|TRBJ2-3
TGTGCCAGCAGCTTAGCACCAGCGGGGGGGACAGATACGCAGTATTTT
CASSLAPAGGTDTQYF
>TRBD1|TRBV25-1|-|TRBJ2-7
TGTGCCAGCAGTGACCCGGGACAGGGAGACGAGCAGTACTTC
CASSDPGQGDEQYF
>TRBD2|TRBV11-3|-|TRBJ2-6
TGTGCCAGCAGCGGGGGGGGTTCTGGGGCCAACGTCCTGACTTTC
CASSGGGSGANVLTF
>-|TRBV19|-|TRBJ1-5
TGTGCCAGTAGTATAGTTGCCCCGGGGGGGGTTAGCAATCAGCCCCAGCATTTT
CASSIVAPGGVSNQPQHF
>-|TRBV29-1|-|TRBJ1-1
TGCAGCGTTGATCATGGCAACACTGAAGCTTTCTTT
CSVDHGNTEAFF
>TRBD1|TRBV29-1|few|TRBJ2-2
TGCAGCGTTGCCGGTCTAGGGGGCCCTAACACCGGGGAGCTGTTTTTT
CSVAGLGGPNTGELFF
>-|TRBV7-6|-|TRBJ2-1
TGTGCCAGCAGCTTATCAGCGGCGGGGCTTTACAATGAGCAGTTCTTC
CASSLSAAGLYNEQFF
>TRBD2|TRBV4-1|-|TRBJ2-7
TGCGCCAGCAGCCAGGGACTAGCGGGAGGAGGTGAGCAGTACTTC
CASSQGLAGGGEQYF
>-|TRBV4-1|-|TRBJ1-5
TGCGCCAGCAGCCAACAAGTGTCGGGGGGCCAGCCCCAGCATTTT
CASSQQVSGGQPQHF
>-|TRBV4-3|-|TRBJ2-7
TGCGCCAGCAGCCAAGATCACAGGAGCTCCTACGAGCAGTACTTC
CASSQDHRSSYEQYF
>TRBD2|TRBV4-3|-|TRBJ2-3
TGCGCCAGCAGCCAAGAAGTTAGCGGGGGGACCAGCACAGATACGCAGTATTTT
CASSQEVSGGTSTDTQYF
>-|TRBV9|-|TRBJ1-2
TGTGCCAGCAGCGCCCCGGCTGGGCCTGGCTACACCTTC
CASSAPAGPGYTF
>-|TRBV5-4|few|TRBJ2-2
TGTGCCAGCAGCTTCACGGTCAACACCGGGGAGCTGTTTTTT
CASSFTVNTGELFF
>TRBD1|TRBV19|few|TRBJ1-3
TGTGCCAGTAGTATGACAGGGTTTGGAAACACCATATATTTT
CASSMTGFGNTIYF
>TRBD2|TRBV2|-|TRBJ2-3
TGTGCCAGCAGTGCATCAGCGGGGAGAGATACGCAGTATTTT
CASSASAGRDTQYF
>TRBD1|TRBV19|-|TRBJ2-4
TGTGCCAGTAGTCCGAGACAGGGGCTAGCCAAAAACATTCAGTACTTC
CASSPRQGLAKNIQYF
>-|TRBV4-1|once|TRBJ1-2
TGCGCCAGCAGCCAGAGAAATGGCTACACCTTC
CASSQRNGYTF
>TRBD2|TRBV7-2|-|TRBJ2-4
TGTGCCAGCAGCTTCTCAGGGACTAGCGTGCAGAACAGTCAGTACTTC
CASSFSGTSVQNSQYF
>-|TRBV7-2|-|TRBJ2-3
TGTGCCAGCAGCTCAGGGCGTGGATCTGGCACAGATACGCAGTATTTT
CASSSGRGSGTDTQYF
>TRBD2|TRBV30|-|TRBJ2-2
TGTGCCTGGACGCGGGGGGTAAAGACCGGGGAGCTGTTTTTT
CAWTRGVKTGELFF
>TRBD2|TRBV5-4|-|TRBJ2-1
TGTGCCAGCAGCGGTAGCGGGGGCCGCTACAATGAGCAGTTCTTC
CASSGSGGRYNEQFF
>-|TRBV2|-|TRBJ2-5
TGTGCCAGCAGTGAAGGACGGGGATCGGGGCAGTACTTC
CASSEGRGSGQYF
>TRBD2|TRBV19|-|TRBJ2-2
TGTGCCAGTAGTATAGGGTTGCGGGGGGGTAACACCGGGGAGCTGTTTTTT
CASSIGLRGGNTGELFF
>-|TRBV10-3|once|TRBJ2-5
TGTGCCATCAGTGAGGTAGACTACGAGACCCAGTACTTC
CAISEVDYETQYF
>TRBD2|TRBV29-1|-|TRBJ2-7
TGCAGCGTTGAAGACCCCCTAGCGGGAGGGCCGCCGGGGCAGTACTTC
CSVEDPLAGGPPGQYF
>TRBD1|TRBV6-4|few|TRBJ2-3
TGTGCCAGCAGTGACTCTGGAGCAGGGGGCGCAGATACGCAGTATTTT
CASSDSGAGGADTQYF
>TRBD1|TRBV4-2|few|TRBJ2-7
TGTGCCAGCAGCCGCGAGAAGGGGGCTGGAGGCTACGAGCAGTACTTC
CASSREKGAGGYEQYF
>-|TRBV7-2|-|TRBJ2-7
TGTGCCAGCAGCTTAGCGTACAGGAACGAGCAGTACTTC
CASSLAYRNEQYF
>TRBD2|TRBV4-3|-|TRBJ2-3
TGCGCCAGCAGCCAAGAGGCTAGCGGGGGGGCCTGGCCCACAGATACGCAGTATTTT
CASSQEASGGAWPTDTQYF
>-|TRBV11-3|-|TRBJ1-5
TGTGCCAACAGCACCGGTCCTTTGGTCCAGCCCCAGCATTTT
CANSTGPLVQPQHF
>-|TRBV5-8|-|TRBJ2-1
TGTGCCAGCAGCTTGGTAGGCGGTAGCTCCTACAATGAGCAGTTCTTC
CASSLVGGSSYNEQFF
>-|TRBV28|-|TRBJ1-5
TGTGCAGGGGGGGAATCTCGATTTAGCAATCAGCCCCAGCATTTT
CAGGESRFSNQPQHF
>-|TRBV5-1|-|TRBJ1-2
TGCGCCAGCAGACAGGCTAACTATGGCTACACCTTC
CASRQANYGYTF